The 26 T cell receptor beta chains listed next were all sequenced from one sample in a study of T cells in Graves' hyperthyroidism and ophthalmopathy (dated by TCRdb to between 2019 and 2020). Libraries were prepared through multiplex PCR. The run used an Illumina HiSeq 2000. The TCR beta CDR3 regions were amplified from the RNA transcripts. A first-round RT-PCR of the TCR CDR3 used the HTBI primer set with the Qiagen OneStep RT-PCR kit. TCRdb handled the public reads itself, with Q25 trimming in fastp and clone calling in MiXCR, and kept productive beta chains. Here each entry gathers all rows of one CDR3 protein and keeps the most common genes and DNA. For this sample the table gives under 450,000 distinct CDR3 sequences, of which 15% to 19% were detected only once. The top ten constitute around 14% of the sample. The specimen sequenced was blood. The source of these receptors is a woman aged 18-35 years with Graves' hyperthyroidism.

A few counts support this clonotype. The rearrangement uses TRBV15 and TRBJ2-5, with D possibly being TRBD2 (6 bases). Germline V CDR1 and CDR2: LNHNV, YYDKDF (reference sequence). The V gene lost 3 bases and the J gene lost 5 bases, with 13 bases spanning the gap. This CDR3 region has 14 residues. In DNA form, the CDR3 reads TGTGCCACCAGCAGGGAGGGGTCTCAGGAGACCCAGTACTTC. Translation gives CATSREGSQETQYF.

V and J are TRBV5-1 and TRBJ2-3, with TRBD2 identical over 11 bases. The CDR3 has 18 amino acids. Germline CDR1 and CDR2: SGHRS and YFSETQ. After removal of 1 base from V and 4 bases from J, the junction contained 11 bases not matched to a gene. The CDR3 sequence is CASSLLGLVAGGPDTQYF. The CDR3 nucleotides are TGCGCCAGCAGCTTGCTCGGCCTGGTAGCGGGAGGGCCAGATACGCAGTATTTT.

This chain joins TRBV20-1 and TRBJ1-2; D unclear. Germline CDR1 reads DFQATT; CDR2 reads SNEGSKA (reference sequence). The CDR3 loop spans 14 amino acids. V was pared by 5 bases and J by 4 bases, with 17 bases between. The CDR3 sequence is CSALLSQPVYGYTF. CDR3 nucleotides: TGCAGTGCTCTACTTTCGCAGCCTGTCTATGGCTACACCTTC.

This clonotype showed up many times. The chain links TRBV9 to TRBJ1-1, with D unresolved. The germline V gene has CDR1 SGDLS and CDR2 YYNGEE. The V and J ends lost 0 bases and 0 bases respectively, with 9 bases between them. This CDR3 is 15 amino acids long. For the CDR3, the DNA is TGTGCCAGCAGCGTAGCTTCCTTAATGAACACTGAAGCTTTCTTT. As protein: CASSVASLMNTEAFF.

This clonotype was seen ten or more times. The chain uses TRBV28 and TRBJ2-6, with D maybe TRBD2 (5 bases). V was trimmed by 7 bases and J by 2 bases, leaving 9 bases between them. Germline loops: CDR1 MDHEN, CDR2 SYDVKM. The CDR3 runs to 14 residues. The CDR3 sequence is CASTPGTGANVLTF. CDR3 DNA: TGTGCCAGCACTCCGGGGACTGGGGCCAACGTCCTGACTTTC.

This clonotype has a handful of counts. The V gene is TRBV7-9, the J gene TRBJ1-3; TRBD1 is a possible D gene (6 bases). V lost 1 base, J lost 2 bases, and 12 bases lay in between. This CDR3 has 16 residues. Germline V lookup: CDR1 SEHNR, CDR2 FQNEAQ (reference sequence). CDR3 loop: CASSLEQGPTGNTIYF. The CDR3 coding sequence is TGTGCCAGCAGCTTAGAACAGGGCCCAACTGGAAACACCATATATTTT.

The chain is built from TRBV27 and TRBJ2-7, with D perhaps matching TRBD2 (6 bases). V dropped 8 bases and J dropped 5 bases, with 19 bases sitting between them. The CDR3 runs to 14 residues. Germline V gene data show CDR1 as MNHEY and CDR2 as SMNVEV (reference sequence). In DNA, the CDR3 is TGTGCCAGCGGTCCTCGGGGGTGGGTCGACGAGCAGTACTTC. Amino acid sequence: CASGPRGWVDEQYF.

This clonotype occurred a few times. The chain links TRBV19 to TRBJ1-1, with TRBD1 identical over 7 bases. The CDR3 totals 13 residues. CDR1 LNHDA and CDR2 SQIVND come from the germline V gene (reference sequence). The V segment lost 6 bases and the J segment 4 bases; nucleotides outside the gene matches: 5. Here the CDR3 reads CASSQGQPTEAFF. DNA of the CDR3: TGTGCCAGTAGCCAGGGACAGCCCACTGAAGCTTTCTTT.

This clonotype appeared a few times. J is TRBJ2-1 and V is TRBV7-6; D may correspond to TRBD1 or TRBD2 (5 bases each). This CDR3 has 13 amino acids. CDR1 is SGHVS, CDR2 FNYEAQ, per germline. V lost 1 base and J lost 12, with 13 bases in between. The CDR3 protein is CASSLEGDPWQFF. CDR3 DNA: TGTGCCAGCAGCTTAGAAGGGGACCCCTGGCAGTTCTTC.

V is TRBV9 and J is TRBJ1-4; 8 positions agree with TRBD1. Looked up from germline, CDR1 is SGDLS and CDR2 is YYNGEE. CDR3 length equals 15 residues. The V gene end was trimmed by 2 bases and the J gene end by 6 bases; junction bases not matched to a gene: 6. CDR3: CASSVATGDDEKLFF. CDR3 DNA sequence: TGTGCCAGCAGCGTTGCGACAGGGGATGATGAAAAACTGTTTTTT. Full variable domain (rest looked up from reference TRBV9 and TRBJ1-4): DSGVTQTPKHLITATGQRVTLRCSPRSGDLSVYWYQQSLDQGLQFLIQYYNGEERAKGNILERFSAQQFPDLHSELNLSSLELGDSALYFCASSVATGDDEKLFFGSGTQLSVL.

This clonotype has ten or more counts. The chain recombines TRBV10-1 with TRBJ2-1; no definite D call. This CDR3 is built from 11 residues. CDR1 and CDR2 (germline): WNHNN, SYGVQD (reference sequence). The V gene lost 3 bases and the J gene lost 5 bases, with 2 bases spanning the gap. CDR3 nucleotides: TGCGCCAGCAGTGAAAACAATGAGCAGTTCTTC. Encoded protein: CASSENNEQFF.

This clonotype came up many times. The rearrangement joins TRBV9 to TRBJ2-2; D call uncertain. Trimming took off 0 bases at V and 7 bases at J, with 4 bases between the two ends. The CDR3 consists of 12 residues. The germline V gene has CDR1 SGDLS and CDR2 YYNGEE. CDR3 sequence (DNA): TGTGCCAGCAGCGTAGTTGACGGGGAGCTGTTTTTT. This sequence encodes CASSVVDGELFF.

V is TRBV3-1 and J is TRBJ2-3; D may correspond to TRBD1 or TRBD2 (6 bases each). Trimming removed 4 bases at V and 5 bases at J, with 16 bases between. The CDR3 extends over 15 amino acids. Germline V gives CDR1 LGHDT, CDR2 YNNKEL (reference sequence). The CDR3 DNA follows: TGTGCCAGCAGCCTGTGGAGGGGGTCGGTAGATACGCAGTATTTT. This gives the protein CASSLWRGSVDTQYF.

This clonotype was seen at least ten times. The rearrangement links TRBV7-9 to TRBJ1-2; D gene ambiguous. This CDR3 spans 16 amino acids. CDR1 and CDR2 (germline): SEHNR, FQNEAQ (reference sequence). The V and J ends lost 4 bases and 0 bases respectively, with 15 bases between them. In DNA form, the CDR3 reads TGTGCCAGCAGCTATCGGGAGGCGGCGCCTAACTATGGCTACACCTTC. This sequence encodes CASSYREAAPNYGYTF.

This clonotype was recorded a few times. The chain has TRBV5-1 and TRBJ2-5; no clear D. With 3 bases removed from V and 2 bases from J, the gap between germline ends came to 5 bases. This CDR3 contains 12 residues. Germline lookup yields CDR1 SGHRS and CDR2 YFSETQ. CDR3 region: CASSSEQETQYF. In nucleotides, the CDR3 is TGCGCCAGCAGCTCGGAACAAGAGACCCAGTACTTC.

This clonotype was counted between two and nine times. CDR3: CSARDWGREGEKLFF. In DNA, the CDR3 is TGCAGTGCTAGAGATTGGGGCCGGGAAGGTGAAAAACTGTTTTTT. The V and J genes are TRBV20-1 and TRBJ1-4; maybe TRBD1 (5 bases). This CDR3 has 15 residues. V lost 0 bases to trimming and J lost 7 bases, with 15 bases between them. Germline assignment: CDR1 DFQATT and CDR2 SNEGSKA (reference sequence).

Only a few counts were recorded for this clonotype. This may be a read error: a much more frequent sequence differs by one nucleotide. The chain is built from TRBV7-9 and TRBJ1-1; D ambiguous. CDR3 length: 14 amino acids. Trimming left V 1 base short and J 1 base short, with 7 bases between. Germline V CDR1 and CDR2: SEHNR, FQNEAQ (reference sequence). The CDR3 spells CASSLEAENTEAFF. In nucleotides, the CDR3 is TGTGCCAGCAGCTTAGAAGCGGAGAACACTGAAGCTTTCTTT.

The CDR3 reads CASSLTDANSPLHF. In nucleotides, the CDR3 is TGTGCCAGCAGTTTAACCGATGCTAATTCACCCCTCCACTTT. The rearrangement links TRBV27 to TRBJ1-6; D uncertain. V was pared by 2 bases and J by 6 bases, with 8 bases between. Germline V gene data show CDR1 as MNHEY and CDR2 as SMNVEV (reference sequence). This CDR3 spans 14 amino acids.

The chain links TRBV5-1 to TRBJ2-3; the D gene is possibly TRBD2 (6 bases). CDR1 and CDR2 (germline): SGHRS, YFSETQ. There are 16 residues in the CDR3. Trimming took off 3 bases at V and 7 bases at J, with 21 bases between the two ends. CDR3 residues: CASSWGTRQGPNTQYF. In nucleotides, the CDR3 is TGCGCCAGCAGCTGGGGGACTCGCCAGGGCCCAAATACGCAGTATTTT.

In this sample, this clonotype turned up a few times. The V and J genes are TRBV12-3 or TRBV12-4 and TRBJ2-3; 7 bases agree with TRBD1. The CDR3 has 20 amino acids. Trimming removed 3 bases from V and 4 bases from J; junction bases left unmatched: 22. The CDR3 here is CASSFRQLIRGPLNADTQYF. The CDR3 bases are TGTGCCAGCAGTTTTAGACAGCTTATTAGGGGGCCCCTCAACGCAGATACGCAGTATTTT.

Many counts were recorded for this clonotype. CDR3 DNA sequence: TGTGCCAGCAGTTTAGGGGCGCGGGTCCAAGAGACCCAGTACTTC. Residues: CASSLGARVQETQYF. This chain connects TRBV27 to TRBJ2-5; tentatively, D is TRBD1 or TRBD2 (5 bases each). Trimming shortened V by 2 bases and J by 1 base, and 11 bases separated the two germline ends. This CDR3 spans 15 amino acids. Germline CDR1 MNHEY, CDR2 SMNVEV (reference sequence).

This clonotype was counted only a few times. The rearrangement joins TRBV9 to TRBJ2-1, with 7 positions matching TRBD2. V was clipped by 3 bases and J by 2 bases; unmatched bases: 14. The germline V gene encodes CDR1 SGDLS and CDR2 YYNGEE. The CDR3 runs to 18 residues. The CDR3 loop reads CASSASPSEGGPYNEQFF. Written as DNA, the CDR3 is TGTGCCAGCAGCGCCTCTCCTAGCGAGGGAGGGCCCTACAATGAGCAGTTCTTC.

A note on this clonotype: Sequence at one end of the junction differs from germline and may be a read error. This chain joins TRBV2 and TRBJ2-2; D is perhaps TRBD1 or TRBD2 (5 bases each). Germline CDR1 reads SNHLY; CDR2 reads FYNNEI. CDR3 length: 16 amino acids. As DNA, the CDR3 is TGTACCAGCAGTGATACCGGGACCGCGAACACCGGGGAGCTGTTTTTT. This codes for CTSSDTGTANTGELFF.

This clonotype was seen at least ten times. J is TRBJ1-1 and V is TRBV19; D gene uncertain. The CDR3 spans 13 residues. Germline lookup yields CDR1 LNHDA and CDR2 SQIVND (reference sequence). V dropped 3 bases and J dropped 1 base, with 6 bases sitting between them. The CDR3 loop reads CASSIGRNTEAFF. The CDR3, as DNA: TGTGCCAGTAGTATCGGTCGGAACACTGAAGCTTTCTTT.

The rearrangement uses TRBV5-1 and TRBJ2-3; 10 nucleotides align to TRBD2. The CDR3 is 14 residues long. Trimming cost V 5 bases and J 3 bases; bases outside gene matches: 3. Germline V lookup: CDR1 SGHRS, CDR2 YFSETQ. The CDR3 DNA reads TGCGCCAGCAGGAGTAGCGGGGGGACAGATACGCAGTATTTT. Its protein is CASRSSGGTDTQYF.

This clonotype was seen at least ten times. The chain recombines TRBV7-9 with TRBJ2-5; D may correspond to TRBD1 or TRBD2 (5 bases each). The germline V and J ends were trimmed by 7 bases and 3 bases, with 21 bases remaining between them. This CDR3 is 16 amino acids long. Germline CDR1 is SEHNR and CDR2 is FQNEAQ (reference sequence). The CDR3 bases are TGTGCCAGCACCGGGATAGTGGGGGAGATCGAAGAGACCCAGTACTTC. Protein product: CASTGIVGEIEETQYF.